This TCR beta chain was captured by sequencing in a study of regulatory T cells in long-lasting Graves disease. Study details: Newly diagnosed Graves' patients had under 3 months of antithyroid drugs. Regarding the study as a whole: Persistent disease preferred TRBV28, TRBJ1-2 and TRBJ2-5; new disease, TRBV20-1 and TRBJ2-1.

TCR beta libraries were built with iRepertoire HTBI primers and Arm-PCR of CDR3 regions. One entry per CDR3 protein results from TCRdb running MiXCR on the multiplex PCR reads. The table includes 550,000 to 700,000 distinct CDR3 sequences, about 16% detected once. CDR3 length: 14 amino acids. Trimming stripped 7 bases from V and 7 bases from J, with 21 bases between. Germline V gene data show CDR1 as DFQATT and CDR2 as SNEGSKA (reference sequence). This clonotype has ten or more counts. Antigen: not known. Time point given: newly diagnosed GD, antithyroid drugs for less than 3 months. PBMCs were the source of the RNA used for TCR sequencing. This same sample was also part of a study on T cells in Graves' hyperthyroidism and ophthalmopathy. That report notes: The patients, who ranged from 18 to 65 in age, presented with newly diagnosed hyperthyroidism lasting under 2 months.

This receptor was taken from a man aged 18 to 29 with Graves disease. Sequenced here: peripheral blood mononuclear cells (PBMCs), sampled at new diagnosis, from a patient treated with antithyroid drugs. The chain has TRBV20-1 and TRBJ2-3; TRBD2 might be the D (5 bases). CDR3 protein: CSVPDVGSRNTQYF. DNA for the CDR3: TGCAGTGTCCCCGATGTGGGGAGTAGAAATACGCAGTATTTT.